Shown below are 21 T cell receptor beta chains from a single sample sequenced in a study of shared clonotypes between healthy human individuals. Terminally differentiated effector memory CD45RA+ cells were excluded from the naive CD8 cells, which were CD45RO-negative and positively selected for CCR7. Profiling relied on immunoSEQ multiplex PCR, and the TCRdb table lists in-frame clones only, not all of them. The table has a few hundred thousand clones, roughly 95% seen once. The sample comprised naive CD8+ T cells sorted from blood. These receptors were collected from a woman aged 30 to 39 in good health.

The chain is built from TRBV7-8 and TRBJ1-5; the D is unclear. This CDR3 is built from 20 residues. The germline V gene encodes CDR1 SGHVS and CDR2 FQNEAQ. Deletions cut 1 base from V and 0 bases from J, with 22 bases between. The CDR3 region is CASSLGVRVLTVNSNQPQHF. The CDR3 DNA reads TGTGCCAGCAGCTTAGGGGTTCGGGTTCTGACCGTTAATAGCAATCAGCCCCAGCATTTT.

CDR3 coding DNA: TGTGCCAGCACCCTAACTGGGGACAGGGGAGGCGAGCAGTACTTC. Its protein is CASTLTGDRGGEQYF. The chain links TRBV28 to TRBJ2-7; 10 nucleotides match TRBD1. The CDR3 is 15 amino acids. V lost 7 bases to trimming and J lost 6 bases; unmatched junction nucleotides: 12. The germline gives CDR1 MDHEN, CDR2 SYDVKM.

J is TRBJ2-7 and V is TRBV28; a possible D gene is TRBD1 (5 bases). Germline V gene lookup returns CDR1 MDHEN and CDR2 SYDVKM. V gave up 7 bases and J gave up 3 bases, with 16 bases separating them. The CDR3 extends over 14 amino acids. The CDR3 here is CASIRTGVLYEQYF. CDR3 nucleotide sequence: TGTGCCAGCATTCGTACAGGTGTACTCTACGAGCAGTACTTC.

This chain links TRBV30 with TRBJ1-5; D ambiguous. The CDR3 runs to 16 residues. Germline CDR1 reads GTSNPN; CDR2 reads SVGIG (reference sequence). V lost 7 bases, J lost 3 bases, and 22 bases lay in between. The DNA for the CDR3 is TGTGCCTATGCGAGCGGGGTCGGCACCTACAATCAGCCCCAGCATTTT. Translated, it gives CAYASGVGTYNQPQHF.

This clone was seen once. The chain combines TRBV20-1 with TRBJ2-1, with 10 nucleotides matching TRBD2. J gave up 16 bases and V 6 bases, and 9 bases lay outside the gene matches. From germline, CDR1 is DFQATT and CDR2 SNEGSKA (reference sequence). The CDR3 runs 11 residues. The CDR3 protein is CSAPLAGVGFF. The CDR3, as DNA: TGCAGTGCACCTCTAGCGGGAGTGGGTTTCTTC.

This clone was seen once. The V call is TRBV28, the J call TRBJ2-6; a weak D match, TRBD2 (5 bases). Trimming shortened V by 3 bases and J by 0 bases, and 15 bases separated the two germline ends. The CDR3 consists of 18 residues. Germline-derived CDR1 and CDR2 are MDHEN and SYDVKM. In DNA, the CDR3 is TGTGCCAGCAGTTTCCACCCGGGGTTCCTCTCTGGGGCCAACGTCCTGACTTTC. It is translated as CASSFHPGFLSGANVLTF.

Here the CDR3 DNA reads TGTGCCAGCAGCGGGACAGGGTGGAATCAGCCCCAGCATTTT. This sequence encodes CASSGTGWNQPQHF. The chain employs TRBV2 and TRBJ1-5, with 9 bases that match TRBD1. Germline lookup yields CDR1 SNHLY and CDR2 FYNNEI. This CDR3 has 14 residues. V lost 6 bases and J lost 4; bases outside the gene matches: 4.

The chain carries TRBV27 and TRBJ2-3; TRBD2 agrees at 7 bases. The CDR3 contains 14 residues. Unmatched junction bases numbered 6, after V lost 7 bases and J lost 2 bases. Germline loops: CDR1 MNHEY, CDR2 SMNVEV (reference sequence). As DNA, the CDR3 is TGTGCCAGCACCCTGGGAGGGGCCACAGATACGCAGTATTTT. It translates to CASTLGGATDTQYF.

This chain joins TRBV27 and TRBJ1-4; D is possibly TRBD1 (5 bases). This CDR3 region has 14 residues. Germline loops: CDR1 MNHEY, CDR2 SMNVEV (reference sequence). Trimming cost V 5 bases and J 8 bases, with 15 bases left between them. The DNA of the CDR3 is TGTGCCAGCAGTCCCCGACAGATGGGAGAAAAACTGTTTTTT. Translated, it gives CASSPRQMGEKLFF.

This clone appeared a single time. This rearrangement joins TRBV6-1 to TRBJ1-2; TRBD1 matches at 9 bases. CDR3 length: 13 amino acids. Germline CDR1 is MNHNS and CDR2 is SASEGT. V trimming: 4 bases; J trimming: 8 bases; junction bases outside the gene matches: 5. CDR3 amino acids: CASSGRTGVGYTF. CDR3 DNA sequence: TGTGCCAGCAGTGGTCGGACAGGGGTCGGCTACACCTTC.

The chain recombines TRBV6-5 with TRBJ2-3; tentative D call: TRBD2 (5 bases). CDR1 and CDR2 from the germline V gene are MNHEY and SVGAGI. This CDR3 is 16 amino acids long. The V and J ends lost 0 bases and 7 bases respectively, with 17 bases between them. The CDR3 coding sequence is TGTGCCAGCAGTTACTCGGTCGTTAGCGAAAGTAATACGCAGTATTTT. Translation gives CASSYSVVSESNTQYF.

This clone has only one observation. The CDR3 protein is CASSLEGSSGSYEQFF. The CDR3 nucleotides read TGTGCCAGCAGCTTAGAAGGGTCTAGCGGGAGCTATGAGCAGTTCTTC. The rearrangement uses TRBV7-9 and TRBJ2-1; 10 bases are shared with TRBD2. Germline values: CDR1 SEHNR, CDR2 FQNEAQ (reference sequence). CDR3 length: 16 amino acids. The trim removed 1 base at V and 8 bases at J, leaving 8 bases unmatched.

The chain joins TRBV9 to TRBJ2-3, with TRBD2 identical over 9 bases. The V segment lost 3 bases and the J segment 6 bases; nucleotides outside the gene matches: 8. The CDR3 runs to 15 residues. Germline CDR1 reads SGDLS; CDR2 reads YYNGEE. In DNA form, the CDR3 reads TGTGCCAGCAGCGAGCGGGAGGACCTCGGGGATACGCAGTATTTT. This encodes CASSEREDLGDTQYF. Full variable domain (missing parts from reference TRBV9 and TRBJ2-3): DSGVTQTPKHLITATGQRVTLRCSPRSGDLSVYWYQQSLDQGLQFLIQYYNGEERAKGNILERFSAQQFPDLHSELNLSSLELGDSALYFCASSEREDLGDTQYFGPGTRLTVL.

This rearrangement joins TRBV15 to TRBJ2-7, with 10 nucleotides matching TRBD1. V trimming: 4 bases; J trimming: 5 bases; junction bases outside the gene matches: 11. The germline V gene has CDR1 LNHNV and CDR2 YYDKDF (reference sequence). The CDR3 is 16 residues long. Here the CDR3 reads CATSIRFGTGADEQYF. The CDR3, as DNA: TGTGCCACCAGCATCCGTTTCGGGACAGGGGCTGACGAGCAGTACTTC.

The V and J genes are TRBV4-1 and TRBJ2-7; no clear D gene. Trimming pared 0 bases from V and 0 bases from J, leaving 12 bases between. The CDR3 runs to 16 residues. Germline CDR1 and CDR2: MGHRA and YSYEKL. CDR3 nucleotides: TGCGCCAGCAGCCAAGAAGGTGGAGTTTTCTCCTACGAGCAGTACTTC. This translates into CASSQEGGVFSYEQYF.

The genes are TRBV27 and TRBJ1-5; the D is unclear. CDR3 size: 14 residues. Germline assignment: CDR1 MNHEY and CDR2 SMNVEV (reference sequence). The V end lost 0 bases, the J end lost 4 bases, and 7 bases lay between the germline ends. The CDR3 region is CASSLSGRNQPQHF. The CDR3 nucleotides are TGTGCCAGCAGTTTATCCGGGAGAAATCAGCCCCAGCATTTT.

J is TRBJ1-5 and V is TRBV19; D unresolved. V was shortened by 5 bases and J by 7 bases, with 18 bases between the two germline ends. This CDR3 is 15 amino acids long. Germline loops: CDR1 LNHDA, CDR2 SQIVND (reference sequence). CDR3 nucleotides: TGTGCCAGTAGTCCCTACCTGTCGATAAACCAGCCCCAGCATTTT. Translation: CASSPYLSINQPQHF. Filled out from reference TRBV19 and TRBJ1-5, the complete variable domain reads DGGITQSPKYLFRKEGQNVTLSCEQNLNHDAMYWYRQDPGQGLRLIYYSQIVNDFQKGDIAEGYSVSREKKESFPLTVTSAQKNPTAFYLCASSPYLSINQPQHFGDGTRLSIL.

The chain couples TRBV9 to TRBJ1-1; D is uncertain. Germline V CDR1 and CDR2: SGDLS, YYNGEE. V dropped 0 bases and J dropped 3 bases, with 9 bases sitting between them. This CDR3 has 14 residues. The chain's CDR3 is CASSVGRDYTEAFF. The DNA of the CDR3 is TGTGCCAGCAGCGTAGGGAGAGATTACACTGAAGCTTTCTTT.

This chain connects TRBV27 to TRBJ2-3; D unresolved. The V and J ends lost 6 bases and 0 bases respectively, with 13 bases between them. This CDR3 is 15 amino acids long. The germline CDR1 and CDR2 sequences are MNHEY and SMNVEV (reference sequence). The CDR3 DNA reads TGTGCCAGCAGGACGGGCGTGACTAGCACAGATACGCAGTATTTT. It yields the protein CASRTGVTSTDTQYF.

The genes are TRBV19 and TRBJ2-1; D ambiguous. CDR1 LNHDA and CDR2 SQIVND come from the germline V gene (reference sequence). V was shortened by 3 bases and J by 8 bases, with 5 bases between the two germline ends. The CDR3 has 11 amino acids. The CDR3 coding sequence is TGTGCCAGTAGTATTGGGGATGAGCAGTTCTTC. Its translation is CASSIGDEQFF.

In nucleotides, the CDR3 is TGCGCCAGCAGCCCCCGGACAGGGCTGAACGAGCAGTACTTC. Translated, it gives CASSPRTGLNEQYF. This chain connects TRBV4-1 to TRBJ2-7, with 8 bases identical to TRBD1. Looked up from germline, CDR1 is MGHRA and CDR2 is YSYEKL. This CDR3 has 14 residues. V trimming: 4 bases; J trimming: 5 bases; junction bases outside the gene matches: 7.